This T cell receptor beta chain was identified during a study of beta chain features in type 1 diabetes. Study-level points and caveats: Resolution of whether HLA type affects TCRB rearrangement was not achieved here.

cDNA synthesis used the whole RNA isolate, giving expressed TCRB sequences. Repertoires were generated with immunoSEQ multiplex PCR, while TCRdb's copy carries only in-frame clones and drops some. This table has around 500,000 clones, roughly 11% appearing once. Per donor, one heparinised blood draw averaged about 116 mL. The CDR3 sequence is 15 residues long. Germline values: CDR1 SGHTA, CDR2 FQGNSA. V was clipped by 4 bases and J by 4 bases; unmatched bases: 2. A word on this clone: Its antigen is not identified.

The chain uses TRBV7-2 and TRBJ2-1; 12 positions match TRBD2. The sequenced sample consisted of naive CD4+ T cells from blood. This receptor was taken from a woman aged 18-35 years in good health. The DNA for the CDR3 is TGTGCCAGCAGCTCTAGCGGGGGGGCATACAATGAGCAGTTCTTC. This encodes CASSSSGGAYNEQFF.